This TCR beta chain was documented in a study of T cell changes during pregnancy in multiple sclerosis. CDR3 length equals 15 residues. The germline V gene has CDR1 SGHTA and CDR2 FQGNSA. Trimming removed 7 bases from V and 2 bases from J, with 17 bases in between. Assay: immunoSEQ multiplex PCR; the TCRdb copy retains only in-frame clones and omits some. The sample yields more than 35,000 clones, about 90% seen once. The chain carries TRBV7-2 and TRBJ2-5; possibly TRBD2 for D (5 bases). Here the sequenced sample was CD4+ T cells from peripheral blood mononuclear cells, taken in the second trimester of pregnancy. The receptor was isolated from a female donor with multiple sclerosis, enrolled in a pregnancy study. The CDR3 reads CASTTFVGGQETQYF. The CDR3 bases are TGTGCCAGCACCACATTCGTCGGAGGACAAGAGACCCAGTACTTC.